The 10 T cell receptor beta chains presented below share a single source sample, sequenced in a study of blood T cell repertoires in COVID-19. The protocol was immunoSEQ multiplex PCR, while the TCRdb copy is restricted to in-frame clones and leaves out a portion. The sample lists hundreds of thousands of clones, 89% occurring once. Sequencing input: peripheral blood. Receptors were obtained from a woman aged 25 to 39 with COVID-19, enrolled during active disease.

The chain joins TRBV10-3 to TRBJ2-2, with TRBD1 matching over 9 bases. The V and J ends lost 9 bases and 4 bases, in that order; junction bases with no gene match: 9. The germline V gene encodes CDR1 ENHRY and CDR2 SYGVKD. The CDR3 is 15 residues long. The CDR3 DNA is TGTGCCATTTCTGGGACAGGGTATGTCACCGGGGAGCTGTTTTTT. It is translated as CAISGTGYVTGELFF.

This chain connects TRBV3-1 (or the pseudogene TRBV3-2) to TRBJ2-1, with 9 bases fitting TRBD2. The germline V gene encodes CDR1 LGHDT and CDR2 YNNKEL (reference sequence). The V gene end was trimmed by 0 bases and the J gene end by 5 bases; junction bases not matched to a gene: 8. The CDR3 has 17 amino acids. For the CDR3, the DNA is TGTGCCAGCAGCCAAGATTGGGCTAGCGGGACCCACAATGAGCAGTTCTTC. This encodes CASSQDWASGTHNEQFF.

The chain uses TRBV4-1 and TRBJ1-5; D might be TRBD1 (5 bases). CDR3 length equals 17 residues. The V end was cut by 1 base, the J end by 1 base, with 14 bases between. The germline V gene has CDR1 MGHRA and CDR2 YSYEKL. In DNA, the CDR3 is TGCGCCAGCAGCCAAGTTGCGGGGGATGAGAGCAATCAGCCCCAGCATTTT. As protein: CASSQVAGDESNQPQHF.

The J gene is TRBJ1-5, the V gene TRBV5-1; possibly TRBD1 for D (5 bases). V was pared by 0 bases and J by 2 bases, with 12 bases between. Per the germline V gene, CDR1 is SGHRS and CDR2 is YFSETQ. The CDR3 loop spans 16 amino acids. The CDR3 spells CASSLGAREGNQPQHF. In DNA form, the CDR3 reads TGCGCCAGCAGCTTGGGCGCCAGGGAGGGCAATCAGCCCCAGCATTTT.

The CDR3 spells CASSLLAGTYNEQFF. The CDR3 bases are TGTGCCAGCAGCCTCCTAGCGGGGACTTACAATGAGCAGTTCTTC. The chain recombines TRBV9 with TRBJ2-1, with 9 nucleotides matching TRBD2. CDR1 is SGDLS and CDR2 is YYNGEE in the germline V gene. J lost 4 bases, V lost 4 bases, and 6 bases had no gene match. This CDR3 is 15 amino acids long.

The V gene is TRBV7-9, the J gene TRBJ2-5; TRBD2 might be the D (6 bases). Between the trimmed V and J ends, which lost 1 base and 1 base, there was a span of 16 bases. The CDR3 length is 17 residues. The germline CDR1 and CDR2 sequences are SEHNR and FQNEAQ (reference sequence). DNA of the CDR3: TGTGCCAGCAGCTTAGGAGGGGCCTTAGCGGTCCAAGAGACCCAGTACTTC. Its protein is CASSLGGALAVQETQYF.

This clone was seen only once. In DNA, the CDR3 is TGTGCCAGTAGTGGGACAGGGGGTAATGAAAAACTGTTTTTT. Translation: CASSGTGGNEKLFF. This chain joins TRBV19 and TRBJ1-4; 11 bases are shared with TRBD1. Germline V CDR1 and CDR2: LNHDA, SQIVND (reference sequence). This CDR3 has 14 residues. V trimming: 5 bases; J trimming: 4 bases; junction bases outside the gene matches: 0.

CDR3 sequence: CASRRTVQNTEAFF. CDR3 DNA sequence: TGTGCCAGCAGACGGACAGTGCAGAACACTGAAGCTTTCTTT. This chain connects TRBV6-5 to TRBJ1-1, with D possibly being TRBD1 (6 bases). From germline, CDR1 is MNHEY and CDR2 SVGAGI. Trimming removed 6 bases at V and 1 base at J, with 12 bases between. The CDR3 is 14 residues long.

The chain recombines TRBV19 with TRBJ2-5; the match to TRBD2 covers 13 bases. The CDR3 length is 15 residues. Trimming removed 6 bases from V and 2 bases from J; junction bases left unmatched: 3. Germline V gene sequence: CDR1 LNHDA, CDR2 SQIVND (reference sequence). The CDR3 reads CASSGTSGVQETQYF. CDR3 coding DNA: TGTGCCAGTAGCGGGACTAGCGGGGTTCAAGAGACCCAGTACTTC.

V and J are TRBV29-1 and TRBJ1-2, with D possibly matching TRBD1 (6 bases). V was trimmed by 7 bases and J by 5 bases, leaving 17 bases between them. Germline V gene sequence: CDR1 SQVTM, CDR2 ANQGSEA. This CDR3 has 13 residues. CDR3 in DNA: TGCAGCGCCGGGACAACGGATGGGTATGGCTACACCTTC. It yields the protein CSAGTTDGYGYTF.